This TCR beta chain was found in a study of T cells in Graves' hyperthyroidism and ophthalmopathy. Overall study context: Peripheral blood samples were taken at initial diagnosis, prior to any treatment. Whole-study results and caveats: Model output signaled ophthalmopathy a median about seven months ahead of onset.

Any patient presenting with uncontrolled infection, other autoimmune disease, pregnancy or lactation was left out. It was around 10 ml of fresh peripheral blood that supplied the PBMCs. Germline loops: CDR1 KGHSH, CDR2 LQKENI. The ends were cut back, 0 bases at V and 4 bases at J, with 15 bases in the middle. The CDR3 contains 17 residues. The source material, RNA transcripts, was used to amplify TCR beta CDR3 regions. RT-PCR in the first round (using the HTBI primer set) targeted the TCR CDR3. One entry per CDR3 protein, called by TCRdb with MiXCR from the multiplex PCR reads. The data show some 580,000 distinct CDR3 sequences, 16% seen once. In this sample, this clonotype turned up a few times. Its antigen is currently unknown.

The sample comprised blood. This sequence joins TRBV18 and TRBJ2-2; a weak D match, TRBD2 (5 bases). The sequence was collected from a woman aged 40 to 50 with Graves' ophthalmopathy. Here the CDR3 reads CASSPPRSGYLTGELFF. The DNA of the CDR3 is TGTGCCAGCTCACCACCGAGGAGCGGCTATCTCACCGGGGAGCTGTTTTTT.